The next 3 T cell receptor beta chains were all read from a single sample in a study of T cells after posttransplantation cyclophosphamide. Sequencing used immunoSEQ multiplex PCR; TCRdb keeps in-frame clones, though not all of them. The data hold around 30,000 clones, with about nine tenths observed a single time. The sample taken for sequencing was PBMCs. The source of these receptors is a middle-aged man.

The chain carries TRBV4-1 and TRBJ2-5; the D gene is possibly TRBD1 (5 bases). V lost 0 bases and J 6 bases, leaving 17 bases between the germline ends. This CDR3 is built from 16 residues. Germline CDR1 reads MGHRA; CDR2 reads YSYEKL. CDR3 coding DNA: TGCGCCAGCAGCCAAGATCCGATGCGGCAGGGTAAGACCCAGTACTTC. Residues: CASSQDPMRQGKTQYF.

This chain uses TRBV7-9 with TRBJ2-1; D not resolved. Between the trimmed V and J ends, which lost 5 bases and 6 bases, there was a span of 8 bases. Germline loops: CDR1 SEHNR, CDR2 FQNEAQ (reference sequence). The CDR3 has 12 residues. This CDR3 is CASSVAANEQFF. The CDR3 coding sequence is TGTGCCAGCAGCGTCGCGGCCAATGAGCAGTTCTTC.

The chain recombines TRBV6-5 with TRBJ2-3, with D possibly TRBD2 on 6 matching bases. The ends were cut back, 5 bases at V and 2 bases at J, with 11 bases in the middle. Germline V gene lookup returns CDR1 MNHEY and CDR2 SVGAGI. The CDR3 covers 14 residues. The CDR3 sequence is CASSPGLFTDTQYF. Here the CDR3 DNA reads TGTGCCAGCAGTCCGGGACTGTTCACAGATACGCAGTATTTT.